A selection of T cell receptor beta chains follows, all from one sample in a study of T-cell memory formation after mild COVID-19. TCRdb used MiXCR to reprocess the 5' RACE reads, holding one entry per CDR3 protein. The sample holds more than 110,000 distinct CDR3 sequences, around 15% seen once. Input material: PBMCs or a T cell subset sorted from them (not recorded which). The receptor source for this set is an adult woman who had mild COVID-19 (a few samples of this study predate the infection). Cell type and time point are not known. Each CDR3 is given with its conserved first and last residue. Fields, in order: D gene, V gene, J gene, clone size, CDR3 protein, CDR3 DNA. A D gene is named only where the DNA matches it firmly. Clone size is shown for a subset of rows, as once, few, many or a class of expanded clone.

D: -; V: TRBV6-2/TRBV6-3; J: TRBJ1-1; size: few; CDR3: CASSYGRDTEAFF; DNA: TGTGCCAGCAGTTACGGGCGGGACACTGAAGCTTTCTTT
D: TRBD2; V: TRBV30; J: TRBJ2-7; size: -; CDR3: CAWSVGGLNSYEQYF; DNA: TGTGCCTGGAGTGTGGGGGGGTTGAATTCCTACGAGCAGTACTTC
D: TRBD2; V: TRBV15; J: TRBJ2-1; size: -; CDR3: CATSPSGRYNEQFF; DNA: TGTGCCACCAGCCCTAGCGGGCGGTACAATGAGCAGTTCTTC
D: TRBD1; V: TRBV5-5; J: TRBJ2-2; size: -; CDR3: CASSPFLTGDFTGELFF; DNA: TGTGCCAGCAGCCCATTCCTGACAGGGGATTTCACCGGGGAGCTGTTTTTT
D: TRBD2; V: TRBV10-3; J: TRBJ2-7; size: few; CDR3: CAISVSLAAYEQYF; DNA: TGTGCCATCAGTGTATCGCTAGCGGCCTACGAGCAGTACTTC
D: -; V: TRBV10-2; J: TRBJ1-2; size: -; CDR3: CASSDAEYYGYTF; DNA: TGCGCCAGCAGTGATGCAGAGTACTATGGCTACACCTTC
D: TRBD2; V: TRBV9; J: TRBJ2-5; size: few; CDR3: CASSVEVAGPQETQYF; DNA: TGTGCCAGCAGCGTAGAGGTAGCGGGACCACAAGAGACCCAGTACTTC
D: TRBD2; V: TRBV5-1; J: TRBJ2-5; size: -; CDR3: CASSGTSSFGETQYF; DNA: TGCGCCAGCAGCGGGACTAGCTCCTTCGGAGAGACCCAGTACTTC
D: TRBD1; V: TRBV20-1; J: TRBJ1-1; size: few; CDR3: CSARAMRQGGLSTEAFF; DNA: TGCAGTGCTAGAGCGATGAGACAGGGCGGATTAAGCACTGAAGCTTTCTTT
D: TRBD2; V: TRBV18; J: TRBJ2-3; size: few; CDR3: CASSSRTSGASSTDTQYF; DNA: TGTGCCAGCTCATCACGGACTAGCGGGGCATCTAGCACAGATACGCAGTATTTT
D: TRBD2; V: TRBV7-2; J: TRBJ2-7; size: -; CDR3: CASSSSSGRPLYEQYF; DNA: TGTGCCAGCAGCTCTTCTAGCGGGAGGCCTCTCTACGAGCAGTACTTC
D: -; V: TRBV9; J: TRBJ2-2; size: -; CDR3: CASSVNRDEVNTGELFF; DNA: TGTGCCAGCAGCGTGAACAGGGACGAGGTTAACACCGGGGAGCTGTTTTTT
D: -; V: TRBV3-1; J: TRBJ1-2; size: -; CDR3: CASSQLGDYGYTF; DNA: TGTGCCAGCAGCCAATTAGGAGACTATGGCTACACCTTC
D: TRBD1; V: TRBV5-6; J: TRBJ1-5; size: -; CDR3: CASSSDRDRGQPQHF; DNA: TGTGCCAGCAGCTCCGACAGGGATCGGGGACAGCCCCAGCATTTT
D: -; V: TRBV19; J: TRBJ1-4; size: -; CDR3: CASSAGAIDEKLFF; DNA: TGTGCCAGTAGTGCAGGGGCTATTGATGAAAAACTGTTTTTT
D: TRBD1; V: TRBV7-8; J: TRBJ1-2; size: few; CDR3: CASSSGTGRDQYGYTF; DNA: TGTGCCAGCAGCTCCGGGACAGGGCGGGATCAGTATGGCTACACCTTC
D: TRBD1; V: TRBV20-1; J: TRBJ2-7; size: -; CDR3: CSARQGGYEQYF; DNA: TGCAGTGCAAGACAGGGGGGCTACGAGCAGTACTTC
D: TRBD2; V: TRBV12-3/TRBV12-4; J: TRBJ2-3; size: few; CDR3: CASSGLAGDRTDTQYF; DNA: TGTGCCTCCAGCGGGCTAGCGGGGGACCGCACAGATACGCAGTATTTT
D: TRBD2; V: TRBV2; J: TRBJ2-3; size: -; CDR3: CASSPGTSGRTDTQYF; DNA: TGTGCCAGCAGCCCCGGGACTAGCGGACGCACAGATACGCAGTATTTT
D: -; V: TRBV7-9; J: TRBJ1-1; size: -; CDR3: CASSPPDVTEAFF; DNA: TGTGCCAGCAGCCCTCCGGACGTCACTGAAGCTTTCTTT
D: -; V: TRBV28; J: TRBJ2-7; size: -; CDR3: CASSLSPLTYEQYF; DNA: TGTGCCAGCAGTCTTTCACCGCTTACCTACGAGCAGTACTTC
D: TRBD1; V: TRBV7-3; J: TRBJ2-5; size: few; CDR3: CASSFRGQAQETQYF; DNA: TGTGCCAGCAGCTTCAGGGGACAGGCACAAGAGACCCAGTACTTC
D: -; V: TRBV20-1; J: TRBJ1-6; size: few; CDR3: CSASDRNNNSPLHF; DNA: TGCAGTGCTTCAGACAGGAACAATAATTCACCCCTCCACTTT
D: -; V: TRBV24-1; J: TRBJ2-7; size: -; CDR3: CATSDQGSSYEQYF; DNA: TGTGCCACCAGTGATCAGGGGAGCTCCTACGAGCAGTACTTC
D: TRBD1; V: TRBV29-1; J: TRBJ2-7; size: few; CDR3: CSVEDDRGGHEQYF; DNA: TGCAGCGTTGAAGATGACAGGGGCGGCCACGAGCAGTACTTC
D: TRBD1; V: TRBV5-1; J: TRBJ2-7; size: once; CDR3: CARSFGTGLYEQYF; DNA: TGCGCCAGGAGCTTTGGGACAGGCCTATACGAGCAGTACTTC
D: -; V: TRBV7-9; J: TRBJ1-2; size: -; CDR3: CASSLGGPWEGYTF; DNA: TGTGCCAGCAGCTTAGGAGGTCCTTGGGAGGGCTACACCTTC
D: TRBD2; V: TRBV29-1; J: TRBJ2-7; size: -; CDR3: CSVVTSGSSYEQYF; DNA: TGCAGCGTCGTGACTAGCGGGAGTTCCTACGAGCAGTACTTC
D: TRBD2; V: TRBV4-1; J: TRBJ2-3; size: few; CDR3: CASSYLAEGEDTQYF; DNA: TGCGCCAGCAGCTACCTAGCGGAGGGCGAAGATACGCAGTATTTT
D: TRBD1; V: TRBV7-8; J: TRBJ1-2; size: few; CDR3: CASSLGGTASNYGYTF; DNA: TGTGCCAGCAGCTTAGGAGGGACAGCGAGTAACTATGGCTACACCTTC
D: -; V: TRBV27; J: TRBJ2-7; size: -; CDR3: CASSYGGVYEQYF; DNA: TGTGCCAGCAGTTACGGAGGGGTCTACGAGCAGTACTTC
D: TRBD1; V: TRBV4-1; J: TRBJ1-1; size: -; CDR3: CASSPGTGADTEAFF; DNA: TGCGCCAGCAGCCCGGGGACAGGGGCTGACACTGAAGCTTTCTTT
D: TRBD2; V: TRBV7-6; J: TRBJ2-2; size: -; CDR3: CASSFGLASGELFF; DNA: TGTGCCAGCAGCTTCGGACTAGCTTCCGGGGAGCTGTTTTTT
D: TRBD2; V: TRBV19; J: TRBJ2-1; size: -; CDR3: CASSRTSGLYNEQFF; DNA: TGTGCCAGTTCACGGACTAGCGGCCTCTACAATGAGCAGTTCTTC
D: TRBD1; V: TRBV20-1; J: TRBJ1-3; size: few; CDR3: CSARATGTGNTIYF; DNA: TGCAGTGCTAGAGCGACAGGGACTGGAAACACCATATATTTT
D: TRBD1; V: TRBV6-1; J: TRBJ1-1; size: few; CDR3: CASRTGGHTEAFF; DNA: TGTGCCAGCAGGACAGGGGGCCACACTGAAGCTTTCTTT
D: -; V: TRBV3-1; J: TRBJ2-1; size: -; CDR3: CASSHARRGSYNEQFF; DNA: TGTGCCAGCAGCCATGCGCGTCGCGGTTCCTACAATGAGCAGTTCTTC
D: -; V: TRBV27; J: TRBJ1-3; size: -; CDR3: CASSFSGLTGNTIYF; DNA: TGTGCCAGCAGTTTTTCAGGTCTAACTGGAAACACCATATATTTT
D: -; V: TRBV29-1; J: TRBJ2-7; size: -; CDR3: CSVDGAYEQYF; DNA: TGCAGCGTAGACGGTGCCTACGAGCAGTACTTC
D: -; V: TRBV6-1; J: TRBJ2-7; size: -; CDR3: CASSDGQGPSSYEQYF; DNA: TGTGCCAGCAGTGACGGCCAGGGGCCAAGCTCCTACGAGCAGTACTTC
D: -; V: TRBV7-9; J: TRBJ1-3; size: -; CDR3: CASSLEGNTIYF; DNA: TGTGCCAGCAGCTTAGAAGGAAACACCATATATTTT
D: TRBD1; V: TRBV6-5; J: TRBJ2-3; size: -; CDR3: CASRKTGIYTDTQYF; DNA: TGTGCCAGCAGGAAGACAGGGATTTACACAGATACGCAGTATTTT
D: TRBD1; V: TRBV30; J: TRBJ2-7; size: -; CDR3: CAWRRRTGMNEQYF; DNA: TGTGCCTGGAGACGGCGGACAGGGATGAACGAGCAGTACTTC
D: TRBD2; V: TRBV5-6; J: TRBJ2-2; size: many; CDR3: CASSLEGAAGNTGELFF; DNA: TGTGCCAGCAGCTTGGAAGGAGCAGCGGGAAACACCGGGGAGCTGTTTTTT
D: TRBD2; V: TRBV12-3/TRBV12-4; J: TRBJ2-2; size: many; CDR3: CASSLGKAGDTGELFF; DNA: TGTGCCAGCAGTTTGGGTAAAGCGGGGGACACCGGGGAGCTGTTTTTT
D: -; V: TRBV29-1; J: TRBJ1-1; size: -; CDR3: CSGGGGLPAFF; DNA: TGCAGCGGTGGTGGGGGACTGCCAGCTTTCTTT
D: -; V: TRBV24-1; J: TRBJ2-3; size: few; CDR3: CATSDLRRGGGILTDTQYF; DNA: TGTGCCACCAGTGATTTGAGGAGAGGAGGCGGGATCCTCACAGATACGCAGTATTTT
D: TRBD1; V: TRBV6-5; J: TRBJ1-2; size: many; CDR3: CASSYTGTDLYGYTF; DNA: TGTGCCAGCAGTTACACCGGGACAGATCTGTATGGCTACACCTTC
D: -; V: TRBV29-1; J: TRBJ2-1; size: many; CDR3: CSVEDTRRGHNEQFF; DNA: TGCAGCGTTGAAGACACGCGGAGGGGTCACAATGAGCAGTTCTTC
D: -; V: TRBV12-3/TRBV12-4; J: TRBJ1-2; size: few; CDR3: CASSPGPGSLSYNYGYTF; DNA: TGTGCCAGCAGCCCCGGCCCCGGATCTCTGTCCTATAACTATGGCTACACCTTC
D: -; V: TRBV20-1; J: TRBJ2-7; size: few; CDR3: CSASSNVEQYF; DNA: TGCAGTGCTAGCTCAAATGTCGAGCAGTACTTC
D: -; V: TRBV24-1; J: TRBJ1-5; size: few; CDR3: CATSDRVTNQPQHF; DNA: TGTGCCACCAGTGATAGGGTCACCAATCAGCCCCAGCATTTT
D: TRBD1; V: TRBV7-3; J: TRBJ1-5; size: -; CDR3: CASRPQGESQPQHF; DNA: TGTGCCAGCAGGCCACAGGGGGAAAGTCAGCCCCAGCATTTT
D: TRBD2; V: TRBV12-3/TRBV12-4; J: TRBJ2-2; size: few; CDR3: CASSPPDSGRTGELFF; DNA: TGTGCCAGCAGTCCCCCGGATAGCGGGAGAACCGGGGAGCTGTTTTTT
D: -; V: TRBV4-1; J: TRBJ2-7; size: -; CDR3: CASSQDGRAPKEQYF; DNA: TGCGCCAGCAGCCAAGACGGACGGGCTCCTAAGGAGCAGTACTTC